These 27 T cell receptor beta chains originate from one sample sequenced in a study of OX40 agonist ivuxolimab in advanced cancers. The library came from the immunoSEQ multiplex PCR assay. As stored in TCRdb, this immuneACCESS dataset retains in-frame rearrangements with V and J assigned. A fraction of the clones does not appear; measured against another copy, unresolved V genes explain less than half of the discrepancy, and the remainder lacks a known reason. The sample includes 100,000 to 150,000 clones, with just under 95% observed a single time. The ten biggest clones cover about 0.81% of the sample. The specimen comprised CD4+ or CD8+ T cells sorted from blood, sampled in a trial of the OX40 agonist ivuxolimab. The receptors originated from an adult with an advanced solid tumor such as melanoma, head and neck, liver or kidney cancer.

The chain joins TRBV7-8 to TRBJ2-7; unclear D gene. Per germline, CDR1 SGHVS and CDR2 FQNEAQ. The CDR3 sequence is 14 residues long. Trimming cost V 1 base and J 2 bases, with 9 bases left between them. CDR3 loop: CASSLGKVTYEQYF. In DNA, the CDR3 is TGTGCCAGCAGCTTAGGGAAGGTAACCTACGAGCAGTACTTC.

V and J are TRBV5-1 and TRBJ2-7; 8 nucleotides match TRBD1. Germline CDR1 is SGHRS and CDR2 is YFSETQ. The CDR3 covers 15 residues. Germline trimming cut 1 base from V and 4 bases from J; bases unmatched to any gene: 7. The CDR3: CASSLYLDREYEQYF. The CDR3 coding sequence is TGCGCCAGCAGCTTGTATTTGGACAGGGAGTACGAGCAGTACTTC.

The gene calls are TRBV30 and TRBJ2-3; 13 bases match TRBD2. Germline CDR1 is GTSNPN and CDR2 is SVGIG (reference sequence). The CDR3 consists of 14 residues. The trim removed 3 bases at V and 6 bases at J, leaving 3 bases unmatched. CDR3 protein: CAWSLGLAGDTQYF. CDR3 DNA: TGTGCCTGGAGCTTGGGACTAGCGGGGGATACGCAGTATTTT.

The J gene is TRBJ2-7, the V gene TRBV28, with a weak D call TRBD2 (7 bases). CDR1 and CDR2 (germline): MDHEN, SYDVKM. This CDR3 region has 14 residues. The V and J ends lost 6 bases and 4 bases respectively, with 16 bases between them. DNA of the CDR3: TGTGCCAGCAGCCCTCCGGGGGGCCGGTACGAGCAGTACTTC. Its translation is CASSPPGGRYEQYF.

V and J are TRBV19 and TRBJ2-1; TRBD1 matches 10 bases. V lost 2 bases and J lost 4; bases outside the gene matches: 8. The CDR3 covers 17 residues. The germline gives CDR1 LNHDA, CDR2 SQIVND (reference sequence). CDR3 in amino acids: CASSITPGTGVYNEQFF. DNA of the CDR3: TGTGCCAGTAGTATAACACCCGGGACAGGGGTGTACAATGAGCAGTTCTTC.

The chain recombines TRBV19 with TRBJ1-1; no definite D call. Germline-derived CDR1 and CDR2 are LNHDA and SQIVND (reference sequence). The CDR3 contains 15 residues. The V end was cut by 0 bases, the J end by 2 bases, with 10 bases between. Written as DNA, the CDR3 is TGTGCCAGTAGTATAGAAGCACAGACCAACACTGAAGCTTTCTTT. Encoded protein: CASSIEAQTNTEAFF.

This chain connects TRBV7-9 to TRBJ1-5; tentatively, D is TRBD1 (5 bases). CDR1 is SEHNR, CDR2 FQNEAQ, per germline (reference sequence). CDR3 size: 15 residues. V lost 5 bases to trimming and J lost 5 bases, with 16 bases between them. In DNA form, the CDR3 reads TGTGCCAGCAGCGCATCCGGGACCCCCCATCAGCCCCAGCATTTT. Its protein product is CASSASGTPHQPQHF.

The chain combines TRBV7-3 with TRBJ2-1; 13 nucleotides align to TRBD2. Trimming at V came to 5 bases and at J to 4 bases, leaving 8 bases not matched to a gene. CDR3 length equals 17 residues. Per the germline V gene, CDR1 is SGHTA and CDR2 is FQGTGA. The CDR3 loop reads CASSPRQGLAGYNEQFF. The CDR3 nucleotides read TGTGCCAGCAGCCCGCGACAGGGACTAGCGGGGTACAATGAGCAGTTCTTC.

The CDR3 bases are TGCGCCAGCAGCTCGGTGGGGAACTCCTACGAGCAGTACTTC. Translated, it gives CASSSVGNSYEQYF. The rearrangement joins TRBV5-1 to TRBJ2-5; D is uncertain. TRBJ2-7 matches the DNA end more closely, so the J call is doubtful. The CDR3 extends over 14 amino acids. Germline V CDR1 and CDR2: SGHRS, YFSETQ.

The chain recombines TRBV5-4 with TRBJ2-1; 9 nucleotides align to TRBD2. V shed 4 bases, J shed 6 bases, and the junction held 8 bases outside the gene matches. This CDR3 comprises 15 residues. Germline CDR1 and CDR2: SGHNT and YYREEE (reference sequence). The CDR3 here is CASSKLAGQGNEQFF. CDR3 sequence (DNA): TGTGCCAGCAGCAAACTAGCGGGCCAGGGCAATGAGCAGTTCTTC.

The rearrangement links TRBV6-5 to TRBJ2-7, with D perhaps TRBD1 (6 bases). Germline CDR1 and CDR2: MNHEY and SVGAGI. The CDR3 has 15 residues. The V end lost 0 bases, the J end lost 0 bases, and 9 bases lay between the germline ends. CDR3: CASSYSTGPSYEQYF. The CDR3, as DNA: TGTGCCAGCAGTTACTCGACAGGACCCTCCTACGAGCAGTACTTC.

The V and J genes are TRBV4-2 and TRBJ2-6; D is unresolved. Looked up from germline, CDR1 is LGHNA and CDR2 is YNFKEQ. The CDR3 contains 14 residues. Trimming removed 3 bases at V and 2 bases at J, with 5 bases between. The CDR3 region is CASSQDAGANVLTF. The DNA of the CDR3 is TGTGCCAGCAGCCAGGACGCTGGGGCCAACGTCCTGACTTTC.

This clone appeared a few times. The genes are TRBV28 and TRBJ1-1; no firm D call. CDR3 length equals 12 residues. V lost 2 bases, J lost 10 bases, and 11 bases lay in between. The germline V gene has CDR1 MDHEN and CDR2 SYDVKM. CDR3 in DNA: TGTGCCAGCAGTTTAGGCCCGATGGGAGCTTTCTTT. Translated: CASSLGPMGAFF.

This CDR3 reads CASSLWQGAYNEQFF. The CDR3 nucleotides are TGTGCCAGCAGCTTGTGGCAGGGAGCCTACAATGAGCAGTTCTTC. This rearrangement joins TRBV5-8 to TRBJ2-1; either TRBD1 or TRBD2 may supply D (5 bases each). The CDR3 covers 15 residues. Germline-derived CDR1 and CDR2 are SGHTS and YDEGEE. Deletions cut 1 base from V and 2 bases from J, with 10 bases between.

This clone was seen more than once but under ten times. V usage is TRBV11-2 and J usage is TRBJ1-2, with 8 bases matching TRBD1. Losses at the gene ends were 8 bases for V and 4 bases for J; bases not matched to a gene: 3. This CDR3 region has 12 residues. From germline, CDR1 is SGHAT and CDR2 FQNNGV. The CDR3 sequence is CASAGQVYGYTF. CDR3 bases: TGTGCCAGCGCGGGACAGGTCTATGGCTACACCTTC.

This chain uses TRBV29-1 with TRBJ1-3, with unresolved D. This CDR3 region has 14 residues. Germline V gene lookup returns CDR1 SQVTM and CDR2 ANQGSEA. Trimming left V 3 bases short and J 0 bases short, with 9 bases between. CDR3 in amino acids: CSVEGSRSGNTIYF. CDR3 nucleotide sequence: TGCAGCGTTGAGGGCTCTCGCTCTGGAAACACCATATATTTT.

The chain links TRBV5-1 to TRBJ1-1, with unresolved D. The V end was cut by 0 bases, the J end by 3 bases, with 15 bases between. The length of the CDR3 is 16 residues. CDR1 SGHRS and CDR2 YFSETQ come from the germline V gene. The CDR3 DNA is TGCGCCAGCAGCTTGGGGGCCGGGTCGCCGGACACTGAAGCTTTCTTT. Residues: CASSLGAGSPDTEAFF.

This chain joins TRBV2 and TRBJ1-3; 10 positions agree with TRBD1. Germline V gene sequence: CDR1 SNHLY, CDR2 FYNNEI. The CDR3 totals 17 residues. The V gene end was trimmed by 0 bases and the J gene end by 2 bases; junction bases not matched to a gene: 4. The CDR3 coding sequence is TGTGCCAGCAGTGAAGCGGGGGGGACAGGGGCTGGAAACACCATATATTTT. It encodes CASSEAGGTGAGNTIYF.

V and J are TRBV28 and TRBJ2-7, with TRBD1 matching over 7 bases. The CDR3 length is 15 residues. The junction had 8 bases not matched to a gene; V was cut back by 6 bases and J by 0 bases. CDR1 is MDHEN, CDR2 SYDVKM, per germline. The CDR3 loop is CASSSRDSYSYEQYF. The CDR3 DNA reads as TGTGCCAGCAGCTCACGGGACAGTTACTCCTACGAGCAGTACTTC. The full variable domain, with the rest looked up from reference TRBV28 and TRBJ2-7, is DVKVTQSSRYLVKRTGEKVFLECVQDMDHENMFWYRQDPGLGLRLIYFSYDVKMKEKGDIPEGYSVSREKKERFSLILESASTNQTSMYLCASSSRDSYSYEQYFGPGTRLTVT.

The chain employs TRBV29-1 and TRBJ2-7; 10 nucleotides match TRBD2. V shed 5 bases and J 2 bases; nucleotides not matched to a gene: 3. Germline lookup yields CDR1 SQVTM and CDR2 ANQGSEA. This CDR3 is 13 amino acids long. In nucleotides, the CDR3 is TGCAGCGTTCTGCTAGCGGGAGCCTACGAGCAGTACTTC. Translated, it gives CSVLLAGAYEQYF.

CDR3 sequence reads: CSVDPTSGSGETQYF. CDR3 bases: TGCAGCGTTGACCCGACTAGCGGGAGTGGAGAGACCCAGTACTTC. The rearrangement links TRBV29-1 to TRBJ2-5; 12 positions match TRBD2. V lost 3 bases, J lost 4 bases, and 6 bases stayed unmatched. The germline CDR1 and CDR2 sequences are SQVTM and ANQGSEA. The CDR3 contains 15 residues.

CDR3 region: CASSLGQGAAGNTIYF. The CDR3 DNA is TGTGCCAGCAGCTTGGGACAGGGGGCTGCTGGAAACACCATATATTTT. The rearrangement links TRBV5-4 to TRBJ1-3, with 10 positions matching TRBD1. The CDR3 length is 16 residues. Germline V CDR1 and CDR2: SGHNT, YYREEE (reference sequence). V was clipped by 0 bases and J by 2 bases; unmatched bases: 2.

V is TRBV11-1 and J is TRBJ1-1; D is possibly TRBD1 (6 bases). From germline, CDR1 is SGHAT and CDR2 FQDESV (reference sequence). The length of the CDR3 is 16 residues. The V gene lost 5 bases and the J gene lost 3 bases, with 19 bases spanning the gap. CDR3 bases: TGTGCCAGCAGCCCCTCCCTCGTCCGGACAGACACTGAAGCTTTCTTT. Protein sequence: CASSPSLVRTDTEAFF.

The chain couples TRBV10-3 to TRBJ2-1; 11 bases match TRBD2. J lost 4 bases, V lost 3 bases, and 5 bases had no gene match. This CDR3 region has 16 residues. The germline CDR1 and CDR2 sequences are ENHRY and SYGVKD. CDR3 residues: CAISEPTSGIYNEQFF. The CDR3 region has the DNA TGTGCCATCAGTGAACCGACTAGCGGGATATACAATGAGCAGTTCTTC.

The rearrangement uses TRBV19 and TRBJ2-5, with no clear D. The DNA end is a closer match to TRBJ2-7, so the J assignment may be wrong. The V gene's germline CDR1 is LNHDA and CDR2 SQIVND (reference sequence). The CDR3 has 14 amino acids. CDR3 nucleotides: TGTGCCAGTAGGGCCGGCGCTGGCGCGTACGAGCAGTACTTC. Encoded protein: CASRAGAGAYEQYF.

This clone has only a few counts. V usage is TRBV18 and J usage is TRBJ1-1; D remains ambiguous. V lost 1 base and J 4 bases, leaving 10 bases between the germline ends. The CDR3 totals 14 residues. Germline CDR1 reads KGHSH; CDR2 reads LQKENI. CDR3 DNA: TGTGCCAGCTCACCACGGACTCAAGGCACTGAAGCTTTCTTT. Translating gives CASSPRTQGTEAFF. The whole variable domain, remainder taken from reference TRBV18 and TRBJ1-1, is NAGVMQNPRHLVRRRGQEARLRCSPMKGHSHVYWYRQLPEEGLKFMVYLQKENIIDESGMPKERFSAEFPKEGPSILRIQQVVRGDSAAYFCASSPRTQGTEAFFGQGTRLTVV.

The genes are TRBV28 and TRBJ2-7; 7 bases map to TRBD1. CDR1 and CDR2 (germline): MDHEN, SYDVKM. The CDR3 totals 15 residues. V shed 5 bases, J shed 0 bases, and the junction held 7 bases outside the gene matches. The CDR3 DNA sequence: TGTGCCAGCAGTCCAAGGGGGCAGACCTCCTACGAGCAGTACTTC. Protein: CASSPRGQTSYEQYF.